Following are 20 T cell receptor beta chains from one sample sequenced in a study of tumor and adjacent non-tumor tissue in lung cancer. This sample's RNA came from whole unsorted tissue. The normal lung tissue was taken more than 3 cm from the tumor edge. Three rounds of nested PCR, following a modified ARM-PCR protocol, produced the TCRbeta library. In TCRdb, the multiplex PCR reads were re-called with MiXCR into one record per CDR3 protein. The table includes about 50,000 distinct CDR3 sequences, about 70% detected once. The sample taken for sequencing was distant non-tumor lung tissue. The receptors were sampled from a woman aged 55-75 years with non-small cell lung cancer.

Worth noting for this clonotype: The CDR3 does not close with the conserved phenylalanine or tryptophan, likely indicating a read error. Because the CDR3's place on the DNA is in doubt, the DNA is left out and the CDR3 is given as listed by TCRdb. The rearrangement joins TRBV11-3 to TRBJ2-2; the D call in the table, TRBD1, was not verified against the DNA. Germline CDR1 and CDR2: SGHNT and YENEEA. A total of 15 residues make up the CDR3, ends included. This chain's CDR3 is CASSPTGTMGGELFY.

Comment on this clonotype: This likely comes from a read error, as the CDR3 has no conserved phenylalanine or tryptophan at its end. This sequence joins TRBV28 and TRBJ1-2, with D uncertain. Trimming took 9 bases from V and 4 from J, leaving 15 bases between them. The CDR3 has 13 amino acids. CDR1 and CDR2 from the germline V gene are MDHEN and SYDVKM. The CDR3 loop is CASTPRASYGYTI. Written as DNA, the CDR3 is TGTGCCAGTACCCCCCGGGCCTCCTATGGCTACACCATC.

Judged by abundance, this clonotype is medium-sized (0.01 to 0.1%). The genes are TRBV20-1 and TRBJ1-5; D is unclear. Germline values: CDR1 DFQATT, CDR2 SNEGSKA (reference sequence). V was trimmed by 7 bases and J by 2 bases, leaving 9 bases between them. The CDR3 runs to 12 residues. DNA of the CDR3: TGCAGTGTCGGGAGACGCAATCAGCCCCAGCATTTT. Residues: CSVGRRNQPQHF.

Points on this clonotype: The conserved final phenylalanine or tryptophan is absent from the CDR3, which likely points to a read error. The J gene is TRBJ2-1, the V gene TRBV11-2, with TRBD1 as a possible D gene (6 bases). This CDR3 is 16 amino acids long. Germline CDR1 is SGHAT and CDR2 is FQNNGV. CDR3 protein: CAGSLVRDNPYDEQFL. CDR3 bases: TGTGCCGGCAGCTTAGTAAGGGACAACCCTTACGATGAGCAGTTCCTC.

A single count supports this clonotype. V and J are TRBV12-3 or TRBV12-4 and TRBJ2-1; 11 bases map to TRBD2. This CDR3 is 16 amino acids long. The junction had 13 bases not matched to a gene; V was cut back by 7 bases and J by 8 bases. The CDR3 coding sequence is TGTGCCAGCACTACCCTAGCGGGAGGACTTTACGATGAGCAGTTCTTC. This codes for CASTTLAGGLYDEQFF.

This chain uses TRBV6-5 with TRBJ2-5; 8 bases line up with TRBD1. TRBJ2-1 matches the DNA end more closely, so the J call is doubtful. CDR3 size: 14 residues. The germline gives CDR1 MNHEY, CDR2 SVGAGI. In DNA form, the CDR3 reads TGTGCCAATAGTCGGACAGGGAGTCAAAAGACCCAGTTCTTC. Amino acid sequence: CANSRTGSQKTQFF.

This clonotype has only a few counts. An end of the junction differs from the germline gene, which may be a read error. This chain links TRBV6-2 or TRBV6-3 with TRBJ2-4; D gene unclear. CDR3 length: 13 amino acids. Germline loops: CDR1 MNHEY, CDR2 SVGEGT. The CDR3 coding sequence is TGTGCCAGTAGTTACGATGTCCAAAGCATTCAGTATTTC. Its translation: CASSYDVQSIQYF.

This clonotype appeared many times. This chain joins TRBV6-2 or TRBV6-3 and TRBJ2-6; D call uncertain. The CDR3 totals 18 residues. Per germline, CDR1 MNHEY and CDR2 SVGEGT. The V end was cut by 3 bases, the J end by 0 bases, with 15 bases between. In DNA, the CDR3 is TGTGCCAGCAGTTATAACCTCATAGATTTCTCTGGGGCCAACGTCCTGACTTTC. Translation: CASSYNLIDFSGANVLTF.

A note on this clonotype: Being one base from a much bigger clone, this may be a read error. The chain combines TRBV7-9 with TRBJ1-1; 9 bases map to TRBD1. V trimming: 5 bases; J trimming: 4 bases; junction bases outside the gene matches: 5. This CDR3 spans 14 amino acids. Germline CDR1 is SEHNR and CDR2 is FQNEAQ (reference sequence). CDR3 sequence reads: CASSENRGLTEAFF. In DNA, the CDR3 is TGTGCCAGCAGCGAGAACAGGGGGCTCACTGAAGCTTTCTTT.

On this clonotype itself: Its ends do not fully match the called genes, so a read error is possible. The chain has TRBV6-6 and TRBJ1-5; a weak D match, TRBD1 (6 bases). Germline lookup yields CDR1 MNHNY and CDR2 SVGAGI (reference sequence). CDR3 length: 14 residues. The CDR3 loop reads CASSKTDRTQPQHF. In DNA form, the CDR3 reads TGTGCTAGCAGTAAGACAGACAGGACTCAGCCCCAGCATTTT.

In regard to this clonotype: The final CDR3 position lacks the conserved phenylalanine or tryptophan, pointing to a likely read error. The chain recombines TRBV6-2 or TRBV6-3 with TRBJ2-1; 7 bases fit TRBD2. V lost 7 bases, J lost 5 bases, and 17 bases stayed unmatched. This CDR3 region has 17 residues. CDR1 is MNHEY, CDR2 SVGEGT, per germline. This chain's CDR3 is CASTSPVLVGRDNEQFL. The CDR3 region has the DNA TGTGCCAGCACTAGTCCCGTTTTAGTGGGGAGGGACAATGAGCAGTTCTTA.

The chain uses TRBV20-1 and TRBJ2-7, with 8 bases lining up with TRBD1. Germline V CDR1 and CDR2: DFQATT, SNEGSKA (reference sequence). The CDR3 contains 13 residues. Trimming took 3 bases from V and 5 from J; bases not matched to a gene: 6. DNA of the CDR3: TGCAGTGCTAGGGCGGACAGGGCGGACGAGCAGTACTTC. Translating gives CSARADRADEQYF.

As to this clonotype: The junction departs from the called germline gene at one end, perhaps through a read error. Here the CDR3 DNA reads TGTGCCAGCAATTACTCGGAAGCTTCCGGGGCCAATGTCCTGACTTTC. This sequence encodes CASNYSEASGANVLTF. The chain is built from TRBV6-2 or TRBV6-3 and TRBJ2-6; D tentatively fits TRBD1 or TRBD2 (5 bases each). This CDR3 is built from 16 residues. CDR1 is MNHEY and CDR2 is SVGEGT in the germline V gene.

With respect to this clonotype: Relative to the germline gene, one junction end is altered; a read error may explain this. The CDR3 loop is CACSTTSEGPTDTQYF. The CDR3 nucleotides are TGCGCCTGCAGTACGACTAGCGAGGGGCCTACGGATACGCAGTATTTT. The chain combines TRBV12-3 or TRBV12-4 with TRBJ2-3; 8 bases fit TRBD2. This CDR3 region has 16 residues.

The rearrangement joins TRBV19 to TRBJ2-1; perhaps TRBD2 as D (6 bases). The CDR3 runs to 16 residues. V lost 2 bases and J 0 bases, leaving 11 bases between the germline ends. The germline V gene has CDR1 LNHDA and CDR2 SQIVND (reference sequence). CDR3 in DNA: TGTGCCAGTAGTATAATGGCGGGACGCTCCTACAATGAGCAGTTCTTC. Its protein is CASSIMAGRSYNEQFF.

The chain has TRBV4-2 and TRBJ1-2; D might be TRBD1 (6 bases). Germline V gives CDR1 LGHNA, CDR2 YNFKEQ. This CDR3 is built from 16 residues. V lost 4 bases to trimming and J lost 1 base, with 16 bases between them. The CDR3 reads CASSLISLDSNYGYTF. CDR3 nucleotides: TGTGCCAGCAGCCTGATAAGCCTGGACAGTAACTATGGCTACACCTTC.

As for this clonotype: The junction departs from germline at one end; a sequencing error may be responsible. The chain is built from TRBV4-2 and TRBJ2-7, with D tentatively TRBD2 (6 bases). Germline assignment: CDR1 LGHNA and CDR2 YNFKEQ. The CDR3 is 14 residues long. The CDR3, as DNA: TGTGCCAGCAGCCAAGCTAGCGAGGACTACGAGCAGTACTTT. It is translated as CASSQASEDYEQYF.

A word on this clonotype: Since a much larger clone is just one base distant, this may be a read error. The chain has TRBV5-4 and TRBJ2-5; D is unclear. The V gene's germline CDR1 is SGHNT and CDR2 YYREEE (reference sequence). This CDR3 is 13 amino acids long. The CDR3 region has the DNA TGTGCCGGCAGCTTCGGGTGGCAAGAGACCCAGTACTTC. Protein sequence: CAGSFGWQETQYF.

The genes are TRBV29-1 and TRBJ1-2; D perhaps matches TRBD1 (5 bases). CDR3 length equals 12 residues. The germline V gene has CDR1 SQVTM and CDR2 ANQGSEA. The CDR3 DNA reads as TGCACCACTATGGGACTTAACTATGGCTACACCTTC. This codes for CTTMGLNYGYTF.

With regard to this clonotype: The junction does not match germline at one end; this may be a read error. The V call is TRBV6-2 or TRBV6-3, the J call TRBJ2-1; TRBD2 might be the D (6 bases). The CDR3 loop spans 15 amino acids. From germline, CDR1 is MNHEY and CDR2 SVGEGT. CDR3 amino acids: CASSIPRGISNGQFF. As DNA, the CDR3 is TGTGCCAGCAGTATCCCCCGGGGGATATCCAATGGGCAGTTCTTC.